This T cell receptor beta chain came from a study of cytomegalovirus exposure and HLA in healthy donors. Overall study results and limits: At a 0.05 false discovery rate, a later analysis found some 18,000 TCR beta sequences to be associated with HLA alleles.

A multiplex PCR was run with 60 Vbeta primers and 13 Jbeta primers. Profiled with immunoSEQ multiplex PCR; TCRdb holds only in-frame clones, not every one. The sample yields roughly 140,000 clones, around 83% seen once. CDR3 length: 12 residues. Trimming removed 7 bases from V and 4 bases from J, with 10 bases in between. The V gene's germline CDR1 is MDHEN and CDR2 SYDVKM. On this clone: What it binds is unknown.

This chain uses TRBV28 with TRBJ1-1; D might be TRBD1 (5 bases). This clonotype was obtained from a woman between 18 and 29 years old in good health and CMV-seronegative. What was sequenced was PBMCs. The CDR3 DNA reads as TGTGCCAGCATCGGGGGAGGCACTGAAGCTTTCTTT. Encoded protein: CASIGGGTEAFF.